The 29 T cell receptor beta chains below all came from one sample that was sequenced in a study of blood T cell repertoires in COVID-19. Some clones are missing from TCRdb's copy, which holds only in-frame ones; the method was immunoSEQ multiplex PCR. The sample shows some 460,000 clones, around nine tenths of them seen only once. The specimen was PBMCs or T cells enriched from blood (not recorded which). All receptors derive from a woman aged 18-30 years with acute COVID-19.

This clone was seen a single time. The chain links TRBV7-9 to TRBJ1-1; no reliable D call. Germline CDR1 SEHNR, CDR2 FQNEAQ (reference sequence). The CDR3 sequence is 14 residues long. V was shortened by 5 bases and J by 1 base, with 11 bases between the two germline ends. CDR3 sequence reads: CASSPRSANTEAFF. In DNA form, the CDR3 reads TGTGCCAGCAGCCCTAGGTCGGCGAACACTGAAGCTTTCTTT.

The chain carries TRBV5-4 and TRBJ2-7, with TRBD2 identical over 10 bases. The CDR3 totals 16 residues. Germline assignment: CDR1 SGHNT and CDR2 YYREEE (reference sequence). Trimming removed 0 bases from V and 0 bases from J; junction bases left unmatched: 3. Written as DNA, the CDR3 is TGTGCCAGCAGCTTGGACCCTAGCGGGAGCTCCTACGAGCAGTACTTC. It specifies CASSLDPSGSSYEQYF.

V gene TRBV18 combines with J gene TRBJ1-2; TRBD1 matches at 8 bases. CDR1 and CDR2 from the germline V gene are KGHSH and LQKENI. This CDR3 spans 14 amino acids. The V and J ends lost 5 bases and 3 bases, in that order; junction bases with no gene match: 5. As DNA, the CDR3 is TGTGCCAGCTCAGCAGGGGGCACTGACTATGGCTACACCTTC. This encodes CASSAGGTDYGYTF.

This chain joins TRBV6-6 and TRBJ1-6; D perhaps matches TRBD1 (5 bases). Looked up from germline, CDR1 is MNHNY and CDR2 is SVGAGI (reference sequence). The CDR3 has 17 amino acids. Trimming took off 7 bases at V and 0 bases at J, with 16 bases between the two ends. The CDR3 spells CASNPSRGSSYNSPLHF. For the CDR3, the DNA is TGTGCCAGCAATCCATCTCGGGGGAGCTCCTATAATTCACCCCTCCACTTT.

CDR3 amino acids: CASSLNAPLAGGRNEQFF. The CDR3 nucleotides read TGTGCCAGCAGCTTAAATGCTCCCCTAGCGGGAGGTCGGAATGAGCAGTTCTTC. V gene TRBV7-6 combines with J gene TRBJ2-1; TRBD2 aligns across 11 bases. V trimming: 2 bases; J trimming: 7 bases; junction bases outside the gene matches: 13. Germline assignment: CDR1 SGHVS and CDR2 FNYEAQ. The CDR3 runs to 18 residues. Full variable domain (remainder filled in from reference TRBV7-6 and TRBJ2-1): GAGVSQSPRYKVTKRGQDVALRCDPISGHVSLYWYRQALGQGPEFLTYFNYEAQQDKSGLPNDRFSAERPEGSISTLTIQRTEQRDSAMYRCASSLNAPLAGGRNEQFFGPGTRLTVL.

This clone was counted a single time. The chain links TRBV5-1 to TRBJ2-4; D may be TRBD1 (5 bases). The CDR3 extends over 16 amino acids. CDR1 is SGHRS, CDR2 YFSETQ, per germline. V lost 1 base to trimming and J lost 2 bases, with 13 bases between them. CDR3 sequence: CASSLNSPGTKNIQYF. The CDR3 coding sequence is TGCGCCAGCAGCTTGAACTCGCCAGGGACCAAAAACATTCAGTACTTC.

The rearrangement joins TRBV5-1 to TRBJ1-1; 7 bases line up with TRBD1. The germline gives CDR1 SGHRS, CDR2 YFSETQ. The CDR3 loop spans 13 amino acids. With 4 bases clipped from V and 5 bases from J, the junction kept 5 bases outside the gene matches. In nucleotides, the CDR3 is TGCGCCAGCAGCCAAGGGGGCGGGACTGAAGCTTTCTTT. Its protein is CASSQGGGTEAFF.

The chain joins TRBV11-3 to TRBJ2-7; 7 nucleotides line up with TRBD1. With 5 bases clipped from V and 3 bases from J, the junction kept 7 bases outside the gene matches. Germline CDR1 and CDR2: SGHNT and YENEEA. The CDR3 spans 14 residues. Written as DNA, the CDR3 is TGTGCCAGCAGCCAAACCCGGGACAGCTACGAGCAGTACTTC. The encoded protein is CASSQTRDSYEQYF.

The J gene is TRBJ2-3, the V gene TRBV9, with 7 bases lining up with TRBD2. This CDR3 region has 16 residues. The V gene's germline CDR1 is SGDLS and CDR2 YYNGEE. With 2 bases clipped from V and 3 bases from J, the junction kept 9 bases outside the gene matches. CDR3: CASSVNLAVSTDTQYF. Here the CDR3 DNA reads TGTGCCAGCAGCGTGAACCTAGCGGTATCGACAGATACGCAGTATTTT. The whole variable domain, remainder taken from reference TRBV9 and TRBJ2-3, is DSGVTQTPKHLITATGQRVTLRCSPRSGDLSVYWYQQSLDQGLQFLIQYYNGEERAKGNILERFSAQQFPDLHSELNLSSLELGDSALYFCASSVNLAVSTDTQYFGPGTRLTVL.

The chain is built from TRBV5-5 and TRBJ1-2, with D maybe TRBD1 (5 bases). Germline CDR1 is SGHKS and CDR2 is YYEKEE (reference sequence). Trimming cost V 0 bases and J 4 bases, with 13 bases left between them. This CDR3 has 15 amino acids. The CDR3 reads CASSLAAGRSYGYTF. The CDR3 DNA reads TGTGCCAGCAGCTTGGCCGCAGGGCGCTCCTATGGCTACACCTTC.

V gene TRBV7-2 combines with J gene TRBJ2-7, with 7 bases fitting TRBD1. This CDR3 spans 16 amino acids. Germline assignment: CDR1 SGHTA and CDR2 FQGNSA. Germline trimming cut 5 bases from V and 2 bases from J; bases unmatched to any gene: 12. The CDR3, as DNA: TGTGCCAGCAGCAGGGGGCCTTTAAACCCTACCTACGAGCAGTACTTC. Translating gives CASSRGPLNPTYEQYF.

The J gene is TRBJ2-7, the V gene TRBV5-1; the match to TRBD2 covers 9 bases. Germline-derived CDR1 and CDR2 are SGHRS and YFSETQ. The V and J ends lost 0 bases and 6 bases, in that order; junction bases with no gene match: 10. This CDR3 comprises 16 residues. The CDR3 here is CASSLGLAVRVSEQYF. CDR3 sequence (DNA): TGCGCCAGCAGCTTGGGACTAGCGGTCAGAGTTAGCGAGCAGTACTTC.

The gene calls are TRBV4-1 and TRBJ2-5; D gene ambiguous. Germline CDR1 is MGHRA and CDR2 is YSYEKL. The CDR3 is made up of 15 amino acids. Trimming stripped 1 base from V and 3 bases from J, with 12 bases between. The CDR3 DNA sequence: TGCGCCAGCAGCCAAGGCCCCTTTTCGGAAGAGACCCAGTACTTC. Translation gives CASSQGPFSEETQYF.

The V call is TRBV14, the J call TRBJ2-3, with a possible D match to TRBD1 (5 bases). This CDR3 is 16 amino acids long. Trimming took 0 bases from V and 6 from J, leaving 16 bases between them. Germline-derived CDR1 and CDR2 are SGHDN and FVKESK. Here the CDR3 DNA reads TGTGCCAGCAGCCAAGATATCGGCAGGGTGGAGGATACGCAGTATTTT. The encoded protein is CASSQDIGRVEDTQYF.

The gene calls are TRBV5-4 and TRBJ1-1; D ambiguous. From germline, CDR1 is SGHNT and CDR2 YYREEE (reference sequence). V was pared by 0 bases and J by 11 bases, with 14 bases between. The CDR3 is 13 amino acids. The DNA for the CDR3 is TGTGCCAGCAGCTTGGACAGCCTAAGAGATGCTTTCTTT. This sequence encodes CASSLDSLRDAFF.

The J gene is TRBJ1-6, the V gene TRBV28; 8 nucleotides line up with TRBD1. The CDR3 is 14 residues long. After removal of 6 bases from V and 8 bases from J, the junction contained 6 bases not matched to a gene. Germline V gene lookup returns CDR1 MDHEN and CDR2 SYDVKM. CDR3 coding DNA: TGTGCCAGCAGGTGGACAGGGAAGGATTCACCCCTCCACTTT. It encodes CASRWTGKDSPLHF.

Only a few counts were recorded for this clone. The chain has TRBV19 and TRBJ1-2; 8 bases fit TRBD1. Trimming took 10 bases from V and 6 from J; bases not matched to a gene: 10. The germline V gene encodes CDR1 LNHDA and CDR2 SQIVND (reference sequence). This CDR3 is built from 13 residues. Written as DNA, the CDR3 is TGTGCCACCCGAGGACAGGGAAACCATGGCTACACCTTC. Its protein is CATRGQGNHGYTF.

The chain joins TRBV12-5 to TRBJ1-1; 9 positions match TRBD1. The CDR3 spans 14 residues. J gave up 8 bases and V 3 bases, and 7 bases lay outside the gene matches. Per the germline V gene, CDR1 is LGHNT and CDR2 is FRNRAP. The DNA of the CDR3 is TGTGCTAGTGGTTTAGGGACAGGGCAGTCGGAAGCTTTCTTT. This gives the protein CASGLGTGQSEAFF.

The J gene is TRBJ2-1, the V gene TRBV7-2, with D maybe TRBD1 (5 bases). This CDR3 has 13 amino acids. The V and J ends lost 5 bases and 8 bases respectively, with 13 bases between them. Per germline, CDR1 SGHTA and CDR2 FQGNSA. CDR3 coding DNA: TGTGCCAGCAGCCCAGGACAAATCGATGAGCAGTTCTTC. Protein: CASSPGQIDEQFF.

V gene TRBV2 combines with J gene TRBJ1-2; D is unresolved. V was cut by 10 bases and J by 5 bases, with 14 bases left in between. The CDR3 contains 12 residues. Germline V gene data show CDR1 as SNHLY and CDR2 as FYNNEI. The chain's CDR3 is CATSGLRYGYTF. In DNA form, the CDR3 reads TGTGCCACCTCTGGGCTTAGGTATGGCTACACCTTC.

V is TRBV27 and J is TRBJ2-2, with D unresolved. CDR1 is MNHEY, CDR2 SMNVEV, per germline (reference sequence). The CDR3 extends over 16 amino acids. Trimming removed 3 bases from V and 4 bases from J, with 15 bases in between. Here the CDR3 reads CASSFVPSTGTGELFF. CDR3 DNA sequence: TGTGCCAGCAGTTTTGTTCCCTCTACCGGCACCGGGGAGCTGTTTTTT.

The gene calls are TRBV28 and TRBJ2-1; TRBD2 agrees at 7 bases. Germline trimming cut 3 bases from V and 8 bases from J; bases unmatched to any gene: 16. The germline V gene encodes CDR1 MDHEN and CDR2 SYDVKM. The CDR3 is made up of 17 amino acids. The CDR3: CASSFLLARAGAHEQFF. CDR3 nucleotide sequence: TGTGCCAGCAGTTTTCTCCTTGCCAGGGCGGGAGCACATGAGCAGTTCTTC.

This chain connects TRBV7-2 to TRBJ2-3; 14 nucleotides align to TRBD2. CDR3 size: 16 residues. CDR1 SGHTA and CDR2 FQGNSA come from the germline V gene. Trimming removed 0 bases from V and 8 bases from J; junction bases left unmatched: 4. CDR3 region: CASSLAVGTSGGTQYF. The DNA of the CDR3 is TGTGCCAGCAGCTTAGCGGTTGGGACTAGCGGGGGTACGCAGTATTTT.

The J gene is TRBJ2-1, the V gene TRBV6-5, with D possibly being TRBD2 (5 bases). Germline loops: CDR1 MNHEY, CDR2 SVGAGI. The CDR3 sequence is 13 residues long. Trimming shortened V by 0 bases and J by 9 bases, and 9 bases separated the two germline ends. CDR3 DNA sequence: TGTGCCAGCAGTTACTCCCGCAGCGGTGAGCAGTTCTTC. It specifies CASSYSRSGEQFF.

This clone was picked up one time. V and J are TRBV6-2 or TRBV6-3 and TRBJ1-5; the match to TRBD1 covers 8 bases. Looked up from germline, CDR1 is MNHEY and CDR2 is SVGEGT. The CDR3 spans 18 residues. V lost 1 base, J lost 3 bases, and 11 bases stayed unmatched. The CDR3 bases are TGTGCCAGCAGTTACTTTCGGACCAGGGGGCGGAACAATCAGCCCCAGCATTTT. Translating gives CASSYFRTRGRNNQPQHF.

The chain is built from TRBV18 and TRBJ1-2; 7 positions match TRBD1. This CDR3 comprises 13 residues. Per the germline V gene, CDR1 is KGHSH and CDR2 is LQKENI. V shed 3 bases and J 11 bases; nucleotides not matched to a gene: 9. The CDR3 coding sequence is TGTGCCAGCTCACCTGGGAGACAGGGCTATTACACCTTC. Translation: CASSPGRQGYYTF.

V and J are TRBV11-2 and TRBJ1-2; 9 nucleotides match TRBD1. The germline V gene has CDR1 SGHAT and CDR2 FQNNGV. The CDR3 is 15 amino acids. The trim removed 6 bases at V and 7 bases at J, leaving 12 bases unmatched. CDR3 loop: CASRDNRGRMGGYTF. CDR3 DNA: TGTGCCAGCAGGGACAACAGGGGGCGGATGGGTGGCTACACCTTC.

This clone has a single count. Other DNA sequences within the sample encode an identical CDR3. The J gene is TRBJ1-5, the V gene TRBV7-2, with D tentatively TRBD1 (5 bases). Germline V CDR1 and CDR2: SGHTA, FQGNSA. CDR3 size: 14 residues. The ends were cut back, 2 bases at V and 2 bases at J, with 7 bases in the middle. The CDR3, as DNA: TGTGCCAGCAGCTTAAAACAGGGCAATCAGCCCCAGCATTTT. This sequence encodes CASSLKQGNQPQHF.

This clone was observed a single time. The chain recombines TRBV7-2 with TRBJ2-3; 13 bases are a match to TRBD2. The CDR3 runs 14 residues. V trimming: 8 bases; J trimming: 5 bases; junction bases outside the gene matches: 4. CDR1 and CDR2 (germline): SGHTA, FQGNSA. In nucleotides, the CDR3 is TGTGCCAGCGGGACTAGCGGGAAGGGAGATACGCAGTATTTT. Amino acids: CASGTSGKGDTQYF.